A selection of T cell receptor beta chains follows, all from one sample in a study of blood T cell repertoires in COVID-19. Profiling relied on immunoSEQ multiplex PCR, and the TCRdb table lists in-frame clones only, not all of them. The profile shows 210,000 or so clones, less than 90% of them singletons. Sequenced input: peripheral blood. Every receptor here comes from an elderly woman with active or convalescent COVID-19. The CDR3 runs from the conserved cysteine through the conserved F or W. A D gene is named only where the DNA matches it firmly. Part of the rows lack a size; the others show once, few, many or a class for expanded clones.

d_gene: NA
v_gene: TRBV4-1
len: 13
j_gene: TRBJ2-1
abundance: few
CDR3nt: TGCGCCAGCAGCCAAGTTAGAGAAAATGAGCAGTTCTTC
CDR3aa: CASSQVRENEQFF

d_gene: TRBD2
v_gene: TRBV7-9
len: 14
j_gene: TRBJ2-1
abundance: NA
CDR3nt: TGTGCCAGCAGCTCGGGACTAGCGGGGGGGCAGGAGTTCTTC
CDR3aa: CASSSGLAGGQEFF

d_gene: NA
v_gene: TRBV11-1
len: 15
j_gene: TRBJ2-2
abundance: NA
CDR3nt: TGTGCCAGCAGCTTATTCCGGGGTGTCGCCGGGGAGCTGTTTTTT
CDR3aa: CASSLFRGVAGELFF

d_gene: NA
v_gene: TRBV24-1
len: 16
j_gene: TRBJ2-1
abundance: NA
CDR3nt: TGTGCCACCAGTGATTTAGATAGACTAGGAGGCAATGAGCAGTTCTTC
CDR3aa: CATSDLDRLGGNEQFF

d_gene: TRBD1
v_gene: TRBV18
len: 15
j_gene: TRBJ2-7
abundance: NA
CDR3nt: TGTGCCAGCTCACTCGACAGGGCAGTAGGCTACGAGCAGTACTTC
CDR3aa: CASSLDRAVGYEQYF

d_gene: TRBD2
v_gene: TRBV9
len: 16
j_gene: TRBJ2-3
abundance: NA
CDR3nt: TGTGCCAGCAGCGTAGGGACTAGCGGGCGCACAGATACGCAGTATTTT
CDR3aa: CASSVGTSGRTDTQYF

d_gene: TRBD1
v_gene: TRBV6-5
len: 14
j_gene: TRBJ2-3
abundance: NA
CDR3nt: TGTGCCAGCAGGCGGACAGGGTCCACAGATACGCAGTATTTT
CDR3aa: CASRRTGSTDTQYF

d_gene: TRBD1
v_gene: TRBV7-2
len: 15
j_gene: TRBJ1-2
abundance: NA
CDR3nt: TGTGCCAGCAGAACAGGGGGCGCAGATAACTATGGCTACACCTTC
CDR3aa: CASRTGGADNYGYTF

d_gene: TRBD2
v_gene: TRBV5-1
len: 16
j_gene: TRBJ2-5
abundance: NA
CDR3nt: TGCGCCAGCAGCTCCGGACTAGCGGGAGGACAAGAGACCCAGTACTTC
CDR3aa: CASSSGLAGGQETQYF

d_gene: NA
v_gene: TRBV11-3
len: 13
j_gene: TRBJ1-1
abundance: NA
CDR3nt: TGTGCCAGCAGCCTAATAACAGGGTACGAAGCTTTCTTT
CDR3aa: CASSLITGYEAFF

d_gene: TRBD1
v_gene: TRBV5-1
len: 14
j_gene: TRBJ1-4
abundance: NA
CDR3nt: TGCGCCAGCAGCTGGGGACAGCACAATGAAAAACTGTTTTTT
CDR3aa: CASSWGQHNEKLFF

d_gene: NA
v_gene: TRBV7-3
len: 16
j_gene: TRBJ2-2
abundance: few
CDR3nt: TGTGCCAGCAGCTTAATCGCAGGGCAGGACACCGGGGAGCTGTTTTTT
CDR3aa: CASSLIAGQDTGELFF

d_gene: NA
v_gene: TRBV11-3
len: 13
j_gene: TRBJ1-2
abundance: NA
CDR3nt: TGTGCCAGCAGCTTAGACCAAAACTATGGCTACACCTTC
CDR3aa: CASSLDQNYGYTF

d_gene: TRBD1
v_gene: TRBV6-1
len: 14
j_gene: TRBJ1-2
abundance: NA
CDR3nt: TGTGCCAGCAGTGACCTTGGGACAGGGTATGGCTACACCTTC
CDR3aa: CASSDLGTGYGYTF

d_gene: NA
v_gene: TRBV2
len: 13
j_gene: TRBJ1-5
abundance: NA
CDR3nt: TGTGCCAGCAAGACGGAGATCAATCAGCCCCAGCATTTT
CDR3aa: CASKTEINQPQHF

d_gene: NA
v_gene: TRBV5-4
len: 15
j_gene: TRBJ2-3
abundance: NA
CDR3nt: TGTGCCAGCAGCAGCATGAGGGAGACCGTAGATACGCAGTATTTT
CDR3aa: CASSSMRETVDTQYF

d_gene: TRBD1
v_gene: TRBV7-9
len: 15
j_gene: TRBJ1-4
abundance: NA
CDR3nt: TGTGCCAGCAGCTCACCCGGGACAGGGGCAGAAAAACTGTTTTTT
CDR3aa: CASSSPGTGAEKLFF

d_gene: NA
v_gene: TRBV7-2
len: 14
j_gene: TRBJ2-5
abundance: NA
CDR3nt: TGTGCCAGCAGCTTAGACTCGGGGGGCCAGACCCAGTACTTC
CDR3aa: CASSLDSGGQTQYF

d_gene: TRBD1
v_gene: TRBV11-3
len: 14
j_gene: TRBJ2-1
abundance: NA
CDR3nt: TGTGCCAGCAGCTTACTTGGGACAGACAATGAGCAGTTCTTC
CDR3aa: CASSLLGTDNEQFF

d_gene: TRBD2
v_gene: TRBV25-1
len: 15
j_gene: TRBJ2-3
abundance: NA
CDR3nt: TGTGCCAGCAGTTCACTAGCGGGGGTCCCAAATACGCAGTATTTT
CDR3aa: CASSSLAGVPNTQYF

d_gene: NA
v_gene: TRBV5-4
len: 14
j_gene: TRBJ2-5
abundance: NA
CDR3nt: TGTGCCAGCGTCGATAGGGGGAAGAAAGAGACCCAGTACTTC
CDR3aa: CASVDRGKKETQYF

d_gene: TRBD2
v_gene: TRBV6-2/TRBV6-3
len: 18
j_gene: TRBJ2-5
abundance: NA
CDR3nt: TGTGCCAGCAGTTACCAGGTGACTAGCGGGGGACTTCAAGAGACCCAGTACTTC
CDR3aa: CASSYQVTSGGLQETQYF

d_gene: TRBD2
v_gene: TRBV29-1
len: 13
j_gene: TRBJ2-3
abundance: NA
CDR3nt: TGCAGCGTTGCTAGCGGGATTGAAGATACGCAGTATTTT
CDR3aa: CSVASGIEDTQYF

d_gene: NA
v_gene: TRBV7-2
len: 15
j_gene: TRBJ1-5
abundance: NA
CDR3nt: TGTGCCAGCAGCCCTACCGGGGAAAAGAATCAGCCCCAGCATTTT
CDR3aa: CASSPTGEKNQPQHF

d_gene: NA
v_gene: TRBV5-6
len: 14
j_gene: TRBJ2-3
abundance: NA
CDR3nt: TGTGCCAGCAGCCTACGACAGCAAACAGATACGCAGTATTTT
CDR3aa: CASSLRQQTDTQYF

d_gene: TRBD1
v_gene: TRBV18
len: 15
j_gene: TRBJ1-2
abundance: NA
CDR3nt: TGTGCCAGCTCACCAGGGGCAGGGGGCGCGGATGGCTACACCTTC
CDR3aa: CASSPGAGGADGYTF

d_gene: NA
v_gene: TRBV7-8
len: 13
j_gene: TRBJ1-2
abundance: NA
CDR3nt: TGTGCCAGCAGCTTAGTACAGGGTCTCGGCTACACCTTC
CDR3aa: CASSLVQGLGYTF

d_gene: TRBD1
v_gene: TRBV5-4
len: 16
j_gene: TRBJ2-1
abundance: NA
CDR3nt: TGTGCCAGCAGCTTGGGGACAGGGGTCACCTACAATGAGCAGTTCTTC
CDR3aa: CASSLGTGVTYNEQFF

d_gene: NA
v_gene: TRBV11-3
len: 16
j_gene: TRBJ1-6
abundance: NA
CDR3nt: TGTGCCAGCAGCTTAGATCAGGGGTTCTCCAGTTCACCCCTCCACTTT
CDR3aa: CASSLDQGFSSSPLHF

d_gene: TRBD1
v_gene: TRBV5-4
len: 15
j_gene: TRBJ1-2
abundance: NA
CDR3nt: TGTGCCAGCAGCGGTGGACAGGGAGCTAACTATGGCTACACCTTC
CDR3aa: CASSGGQGANYGYTF

d_gene: NA
v_gene: TRBV7-8
len: 14
j_gene: TRBJ2-5
abundance: NA
CDR3nt: TGTGCCAGCAGCGGGCGGGGAGTTCGAGAGACCCAGTACTTC
CDR3aa: CASSGRGVRETQYF

d_gene: NA
v_gene: TRBV29-1
len: 13
j_gene: TRBJ1-3
abundance: NA
CDR3nt: TGCAGCGTTGAAGCCCTCTCTGGAAACACCATATATTTT
CDR3aa: CSVEALSGNTIYF

d_gene: TRBD2
v_gene: TRBV4-1
len: 18
j_gene: TRBJ2-1
abundance: NA
CDR3nt: TGCGCCAGCAGCCAAATTTCGGGAGGCGGAGGATCCTACAATGAGCAGTTCTTC
CDR3aa: CASSQISGGGGSYNEQFF

d_gene: TRBD1
v_gene: TRBV28
len: 17
j_gene: TRBJ1-1
abundance: NA
CDR3nt: TGTGCCAGCAGTCTCACTCGAGGGGCAGGGGGCGAGGCTGAAGCTTTCTTT
CDR3aa: CASSLTRGAGGEAEAFF

d_gene: NA
v_gene: TRBV30
len: 16
j_gene: TRBJ1-5
abundance: NA
CDR3nt: TGTGCCTGGAGTCCCCAATCAGGGATTCCCTATCAGCCCCAGCATTTT
CDR3aa: CAWSPQSGIPYQPQHF

d_gene: NA
v_gene: TRBV5-1
len: 13
j_gene: TRBJ2-5
abundance: NA
CDR3nt: TGCGCCAGCAGCCTATCGCCCCAAGAGACCCAGTACTTC
CDR3aa: CASSLSPQETQYF

d_gene: NA
v_gene: TRBV29-1
len: 15
j_gene: TRBJ1-4
abundance: NA
CDR3nt: TGCAGCGTTGCGGAACGGACAGCAACTAATGAAAAACTGTTTTTT
CDR3aa: CSVAERTATNEKLFF